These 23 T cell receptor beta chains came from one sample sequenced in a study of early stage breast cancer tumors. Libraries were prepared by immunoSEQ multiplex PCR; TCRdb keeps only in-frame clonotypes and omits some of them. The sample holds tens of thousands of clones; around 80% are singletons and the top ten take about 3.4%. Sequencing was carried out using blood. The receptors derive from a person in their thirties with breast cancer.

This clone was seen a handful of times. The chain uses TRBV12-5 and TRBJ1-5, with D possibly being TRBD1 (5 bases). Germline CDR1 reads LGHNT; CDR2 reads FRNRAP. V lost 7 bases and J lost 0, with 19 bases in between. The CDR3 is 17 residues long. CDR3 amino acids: CASDRYPTAYSNQPQHF. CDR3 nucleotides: TGTGCTAGTGACAGGTACCCGACAGCCTATAGCAATCAGCCCCAGCATTTT. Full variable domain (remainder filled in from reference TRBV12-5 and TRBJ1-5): DARVTQTPRHKVTEMGQEVTMRCQPILGHNTVFWYRQTMMQGLELLAYFRNRAPLDDSGMPKDRFSAEMPDATLATLKIQPSEPRDSAVYFCASDRYPTAYSNQPQHFGDGTRLSIL.

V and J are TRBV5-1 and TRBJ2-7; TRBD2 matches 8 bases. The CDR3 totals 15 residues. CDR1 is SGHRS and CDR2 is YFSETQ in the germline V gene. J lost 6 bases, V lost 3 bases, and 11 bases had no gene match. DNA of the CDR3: TGCGCCAGCAGCTGGACTAGCACATCGCCCCGCGAGCAGTACTTC. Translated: CASSWTSTSPREQYF.

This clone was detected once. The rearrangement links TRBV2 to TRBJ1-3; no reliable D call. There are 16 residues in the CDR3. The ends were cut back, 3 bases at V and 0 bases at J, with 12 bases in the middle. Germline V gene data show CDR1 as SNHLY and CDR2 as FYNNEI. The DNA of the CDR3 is TGTGCCAGCAGTGAGGTTCGGAGCACCTCTGGAAACACCATATATTTT. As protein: CASSEVRSTSGNTIYF.

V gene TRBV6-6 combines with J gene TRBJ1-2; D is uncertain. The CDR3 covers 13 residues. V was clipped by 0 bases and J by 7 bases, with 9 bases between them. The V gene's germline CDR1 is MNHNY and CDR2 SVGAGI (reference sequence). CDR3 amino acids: CASSYSPDTGYTF. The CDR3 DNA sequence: TGTGCCAGCAGTTACTCACCAGATACTGGCTACACCTTC.

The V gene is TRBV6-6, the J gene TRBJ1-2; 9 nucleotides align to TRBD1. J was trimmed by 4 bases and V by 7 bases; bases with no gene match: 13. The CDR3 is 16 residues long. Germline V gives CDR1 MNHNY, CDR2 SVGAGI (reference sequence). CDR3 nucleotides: TGTGCCAGCACCGAAAAATCCGGGACAGGGACCTATGGCTACACCTTC. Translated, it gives CASTEKSGTGTYGYTF.

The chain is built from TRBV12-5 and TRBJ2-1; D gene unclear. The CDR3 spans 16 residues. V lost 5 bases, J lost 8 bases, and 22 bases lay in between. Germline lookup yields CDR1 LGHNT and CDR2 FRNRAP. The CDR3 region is CASGARMGEALDEQFF. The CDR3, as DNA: TGTGCTAGTGGTGCCCGGATGGGCGAAGCCCTGGATGAGCAGTTCTTC.

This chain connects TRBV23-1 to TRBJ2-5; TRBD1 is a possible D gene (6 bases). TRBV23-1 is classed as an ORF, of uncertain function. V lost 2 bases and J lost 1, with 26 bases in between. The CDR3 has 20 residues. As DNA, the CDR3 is TGCGCCAGCAGTCAAATCCCTGAAGGGTCGGACAGAGCTTCCCAAGAGACCCAGTACTTC. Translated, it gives CASSQIPEGSDRASQETQYF.

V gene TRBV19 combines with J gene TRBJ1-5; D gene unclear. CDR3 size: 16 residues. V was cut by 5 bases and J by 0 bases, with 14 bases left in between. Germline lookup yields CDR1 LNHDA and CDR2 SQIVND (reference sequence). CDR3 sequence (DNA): TGTGCCAGTAGTTCTCAAACGGACGTTAGCAATCAGCCCCAGCATTTT. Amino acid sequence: CASSSQTDVSNQPQHF.

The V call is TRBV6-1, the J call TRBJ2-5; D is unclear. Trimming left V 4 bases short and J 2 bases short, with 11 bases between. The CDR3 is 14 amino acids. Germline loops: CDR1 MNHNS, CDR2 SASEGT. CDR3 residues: CASSGFLSQETQYF. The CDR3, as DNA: TGTGCCAGCAGTGGTTTTCTATCACAAGAGACCCAGTACTTC.

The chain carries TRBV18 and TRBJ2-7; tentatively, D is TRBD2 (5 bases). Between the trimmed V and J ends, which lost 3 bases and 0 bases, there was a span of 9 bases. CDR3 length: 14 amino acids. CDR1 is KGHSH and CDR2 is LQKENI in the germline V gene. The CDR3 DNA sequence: TGTGCCAGCTCACCGGCTGGGAGCTCCTACGAGCAGTACTTC. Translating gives CASSPAGSSYEQYF.

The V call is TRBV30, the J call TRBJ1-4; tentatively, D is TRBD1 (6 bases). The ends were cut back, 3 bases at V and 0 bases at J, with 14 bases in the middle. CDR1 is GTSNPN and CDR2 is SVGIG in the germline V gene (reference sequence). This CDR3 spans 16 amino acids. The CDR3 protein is CAWRPPDRATNEKLFF. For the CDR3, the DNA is TGTGCCTGGAGGCCCCCGGACAGAGCAACTAATGAAAAACTGTTTTTT.

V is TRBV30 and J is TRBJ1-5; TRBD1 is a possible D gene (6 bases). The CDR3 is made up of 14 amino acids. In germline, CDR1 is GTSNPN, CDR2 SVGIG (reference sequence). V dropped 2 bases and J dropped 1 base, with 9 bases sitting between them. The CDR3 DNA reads TGTGCCTGGAGTTTGGGGGGCAGCAATCAGCCCCAGCATTTT. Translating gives CAWSLGGSNQPQHF.

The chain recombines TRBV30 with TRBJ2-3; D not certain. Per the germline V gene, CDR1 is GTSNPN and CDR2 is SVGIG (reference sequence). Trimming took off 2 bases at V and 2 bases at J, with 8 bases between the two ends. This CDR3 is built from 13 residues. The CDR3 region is CAWSIRNTDTQYF. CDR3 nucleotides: TGTGCCTGGAGTATTCGGAACACAGATACGCAGTATTTT.

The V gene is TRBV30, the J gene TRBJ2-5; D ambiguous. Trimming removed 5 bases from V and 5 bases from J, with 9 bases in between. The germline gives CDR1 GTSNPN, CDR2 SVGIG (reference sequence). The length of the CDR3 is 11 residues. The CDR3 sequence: CAWGLRETQYF. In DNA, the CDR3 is TGTGCCTGGGGGCTGAGGGAGACCCAGTACTTC.

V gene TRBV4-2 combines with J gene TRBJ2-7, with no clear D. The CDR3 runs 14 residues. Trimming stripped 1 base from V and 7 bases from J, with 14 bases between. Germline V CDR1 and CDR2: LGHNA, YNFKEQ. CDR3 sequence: CASSQVGSSIEQYF. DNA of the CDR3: TGTGCCAGCAGCCAAGTAGGTTCGTCTATAGAGCAGTACTTC.

The CDR3 loop is CASSPLRYEQYF. The CDR3 coding sequence is TGTGCCAGCAGCCCCCTGCGGTACGAGCAGTACTTC. The V call is TRBV7-9, the J call TRBJ2-7; D gene unclear. V shed 5 bases and J shed 4 bases, with 9 bases lying between them. This CDR3 comprises 12 residues. Germline V lookup: CDR1 SEHNR, CDR2 FQNEAQ (reference sequence).

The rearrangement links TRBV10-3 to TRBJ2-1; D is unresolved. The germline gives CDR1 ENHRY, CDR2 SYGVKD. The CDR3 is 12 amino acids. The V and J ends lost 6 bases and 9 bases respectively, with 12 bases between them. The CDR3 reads CAIRTSSSEQFF. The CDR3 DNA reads TGTGCCATCAGGACAAGCTCAAGTGAGCAGTTCTTC.

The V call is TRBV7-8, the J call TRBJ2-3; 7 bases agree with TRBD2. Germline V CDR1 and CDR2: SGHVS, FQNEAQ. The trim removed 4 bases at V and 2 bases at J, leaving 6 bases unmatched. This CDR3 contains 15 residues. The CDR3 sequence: CASSSRTSLTDTQYF. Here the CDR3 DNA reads TGTGCCAGCAGCTCCCGGACTAGTCTCACAGATACGCAGTATTTT.

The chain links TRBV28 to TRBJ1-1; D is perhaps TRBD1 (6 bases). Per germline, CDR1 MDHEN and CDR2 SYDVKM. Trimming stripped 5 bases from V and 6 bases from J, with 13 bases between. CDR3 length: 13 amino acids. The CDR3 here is CASSGKGGPEAFF. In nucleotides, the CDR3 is TGTGCCAGCAGTGGAAAAGGGGGGCCTGAAGCTTTCTTT.

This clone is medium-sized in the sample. The CDR3, as DNA: TGCGCCAGCAGCCACGGACAGTCTTCTAACTATGGCTACACCTTC. This gives the protein CASSHGQSSNYGYTF. V is TRBV4-1 and J is TRBJ1-2, with TRBD1 as a possible D gene (6 bases). The germline gives CDR1 MGHRA, CDR2 YSYEKL. V shed 3 bases and J shed 0 bases, with 11 bases lying between them. The CDR3 loop spans 15 amino acids.

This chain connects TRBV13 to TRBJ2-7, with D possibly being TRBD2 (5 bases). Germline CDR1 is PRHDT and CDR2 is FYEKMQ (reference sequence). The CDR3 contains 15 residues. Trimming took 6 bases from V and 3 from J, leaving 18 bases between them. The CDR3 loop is CASRKTRDSFYEQYF. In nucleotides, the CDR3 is TGTGCCAGCAGAAAAACTCGGGATTCCTTCTACGAGCAGTACTTC. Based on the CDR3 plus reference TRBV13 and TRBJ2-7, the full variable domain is AAGVIQSPRHLIKEKRETATLKCYPIPRHDTVYWYQQGPGQDPQFLISFYEKMQSDKGSIPDRFSAQQFSDYHSELNMSSLELGDSALYFCASRKTRDSFYEQYFGPGTRLTVT.

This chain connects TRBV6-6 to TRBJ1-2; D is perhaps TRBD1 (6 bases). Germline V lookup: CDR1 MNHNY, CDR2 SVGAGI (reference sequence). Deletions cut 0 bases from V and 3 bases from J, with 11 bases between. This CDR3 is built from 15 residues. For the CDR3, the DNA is TGTGCCAGCAGTTACTCTGAGGGGGGCGACTATGGCTACACCTTC. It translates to CASSYSEGGDYGYTF.

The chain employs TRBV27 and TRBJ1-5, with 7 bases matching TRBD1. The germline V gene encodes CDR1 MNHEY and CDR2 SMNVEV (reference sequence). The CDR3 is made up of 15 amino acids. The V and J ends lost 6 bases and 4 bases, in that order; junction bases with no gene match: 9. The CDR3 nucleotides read TGTGCCAGCAGCCTAACAGGGGAGGGGAATCAGCCCCAGCATTTT. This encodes CASSLTGEGNQPQHF.